This TCR beta chain was identified in a study of CD8 T cells in Susac syndrome. Random hexamers were used to reverse transcribe an amount of roughly 0.5 to 1 ug RNA. Each CDR3 protein gets one entry after TCRdb re-called the immunoSEQ multiplex PCR reads with MiXCR. Seen here are about 120,000 distinct CDR3 sequences, roughly 91% observed once, and the top ten hold over 0.12%. Germline CDR1 reads LGHNA; CDR2 reads YNFKEQ. V was shortened by 0 bases and J by 7 bases, with 9 bases between the two germline ends. This CDR3 is built from 13 residues. This chain connects TRBV4-2 to TRBJ2-5; no clear D gene. The receptor was derived from a human donor in good health. The sample consisted of CD4+ T cells from PBMCs. The CDR3 DNA follows: TGTGCCAGCAGCCAAGAAAGCCCGGGGACCCAGTACTTC. Translated, it gives CASSQESPGTQYF.